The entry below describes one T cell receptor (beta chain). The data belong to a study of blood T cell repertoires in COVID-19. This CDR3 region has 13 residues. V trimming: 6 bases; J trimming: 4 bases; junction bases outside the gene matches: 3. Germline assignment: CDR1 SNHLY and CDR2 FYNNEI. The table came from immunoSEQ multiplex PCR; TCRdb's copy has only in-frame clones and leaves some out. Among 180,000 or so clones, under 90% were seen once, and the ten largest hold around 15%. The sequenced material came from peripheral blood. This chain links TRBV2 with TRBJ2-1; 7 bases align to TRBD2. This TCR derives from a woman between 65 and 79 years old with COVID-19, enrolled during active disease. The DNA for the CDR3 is TGTGCCAGCAGGGACGGGAGGTACAATGAGCAGTTCTTC. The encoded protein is CASRDGRYNEQFF.